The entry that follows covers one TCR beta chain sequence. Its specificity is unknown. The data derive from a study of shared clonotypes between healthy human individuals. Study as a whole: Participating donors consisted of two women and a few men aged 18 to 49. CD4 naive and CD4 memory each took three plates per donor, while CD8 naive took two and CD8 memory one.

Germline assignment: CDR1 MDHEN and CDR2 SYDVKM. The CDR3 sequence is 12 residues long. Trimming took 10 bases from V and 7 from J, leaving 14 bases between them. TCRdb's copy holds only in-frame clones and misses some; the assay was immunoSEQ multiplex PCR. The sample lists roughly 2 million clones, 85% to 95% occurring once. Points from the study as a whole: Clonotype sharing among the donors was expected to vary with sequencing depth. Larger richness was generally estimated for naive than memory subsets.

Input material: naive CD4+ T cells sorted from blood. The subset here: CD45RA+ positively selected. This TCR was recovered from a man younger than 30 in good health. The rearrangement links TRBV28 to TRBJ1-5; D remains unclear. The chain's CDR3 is CATQTEVQPQHF. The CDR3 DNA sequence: TGTGCCACCCAAACGGAGGTACAGCCCCAGCATTTT.